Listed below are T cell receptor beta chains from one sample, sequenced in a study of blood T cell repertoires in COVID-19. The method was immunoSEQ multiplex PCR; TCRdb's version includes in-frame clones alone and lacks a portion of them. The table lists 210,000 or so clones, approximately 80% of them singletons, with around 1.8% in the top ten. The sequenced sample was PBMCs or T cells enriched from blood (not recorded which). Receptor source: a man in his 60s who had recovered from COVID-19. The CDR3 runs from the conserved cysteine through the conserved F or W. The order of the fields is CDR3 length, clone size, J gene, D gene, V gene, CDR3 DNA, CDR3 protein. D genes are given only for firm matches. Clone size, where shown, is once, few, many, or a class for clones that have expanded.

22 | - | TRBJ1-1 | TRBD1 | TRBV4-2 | TGTGCCAGCAGCCAAGATTCCAGGCACCAATGGGACAGGGAATCCCCGAACACTGAAGCTTTCTTT | CASSQDSRHQWDRESPNTEAFF
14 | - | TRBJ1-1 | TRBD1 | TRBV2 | TGTGCCAGCGGAGTGGACAGGGCGAACACTGAAGCTTTCTTT | CASGVDRANTEAFF
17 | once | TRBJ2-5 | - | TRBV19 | TGTGCCAGTAGTATAGTTCCCGTCGGGGGGCGGGGAGAGACCCAGTACTTC | CASSIVPVGGRGETQYF
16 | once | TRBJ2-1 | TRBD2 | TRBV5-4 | TGTGCCAGCAGCTTGGGCGGGGGGGTCAACTACAATGAGCAGTTCTTC | CASSLGGGVNYNEQFF
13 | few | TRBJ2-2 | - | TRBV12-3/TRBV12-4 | TGTGCCAGCAGTTTAGGGGCTACCGGGGAGCTGTTTTTT | CASSLGATGELFF
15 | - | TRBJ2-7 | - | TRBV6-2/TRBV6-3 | TGTGCCAGCAGACCTTCCTGGAGTACACAGGGCGAGCAGTACTTC | CASRPSWSTQGEQYF
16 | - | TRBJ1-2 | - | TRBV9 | TGTGCCAGCAGCGTAGTGGGATGGGGAGCTAACTATGGCTACACCTTC | CASSVVGWGANYGYTF
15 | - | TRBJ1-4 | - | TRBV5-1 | TGCGCCAGCAGCTTCGTCGGGATGGCTAATGAAAAACTGTTTTTT | CASSFVGMANEKLFF
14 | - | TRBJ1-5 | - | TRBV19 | TGTGCCAGTAGTATCTGGGGAGAGGATCAGCCCCAGCATTTT | CASSIWGEDQPQHF
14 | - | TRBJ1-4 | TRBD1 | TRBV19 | TGTGCCAGTAGTAGGCAACCGACAGGGGAAAAACTGTTTTTT | CASSRQPTGEKLFF
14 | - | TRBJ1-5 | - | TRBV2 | TGTGCCAGCAGTAACGGACTGGGCAATCAGCCCCAGCATTTT | CASSNGLGNQPQHF
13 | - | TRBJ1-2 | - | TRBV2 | TGTGCCAGTGGACCGGGGTCTAGCTATGGCTACACCTTC | CASGPGSSYGYTF
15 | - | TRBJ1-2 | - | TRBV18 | TGTGCCAGCTCACCATGGTCCGGACAGAACTATGGCTACACCTTC | CASSPWSGQNYGYTF
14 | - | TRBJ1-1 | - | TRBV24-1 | TGTGCCACCCGCCCCGGCTCGGGAGCTGGGGAAGCTTTCTTT | CATRPGSGAGEAFF
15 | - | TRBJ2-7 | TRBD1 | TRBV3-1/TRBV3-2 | TGTGCCAGCAGCCAAGGAGGGACAGGGGCCTACGAGCAGTACTTC | CASSQGGTGAYEQYF
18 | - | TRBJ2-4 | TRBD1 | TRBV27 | TGTGCCAGCAGTCCCCGAACCAGGGGGCCGGGGGCCAAAAACATTCAGTACTTC | CASSPRTRGPGAKNIQYF
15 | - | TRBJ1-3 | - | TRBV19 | TGTGCCTCCGATGCCGGCCAGGGCACTGGAAACACCATATATTTT | CASDAGQGTGNTIYF
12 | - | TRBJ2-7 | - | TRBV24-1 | TGTGCCACCAGTGATATGGCTTACGAGCAGTACTTC | CATSDMAYEQYF
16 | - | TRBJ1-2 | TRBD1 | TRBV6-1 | TGTGCCAGCAGTGAAGCTGCATCAGACAGGGTCAAAGGCTACACCTTC | CASSEAASDRVKGYTF
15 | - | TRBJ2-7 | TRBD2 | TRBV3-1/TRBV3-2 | TGTGCCAGCAGCCAAGGAGCGGGGGGGCCCTACGAGCAGTACTTC | CASSQGAGGPYEQYF
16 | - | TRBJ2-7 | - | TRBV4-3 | TGCGCCAGCAGCCAGGGTAACAGGGTAAATTCCTACGAGCAGTACTTC | CASSQGNRVNSYEQYF
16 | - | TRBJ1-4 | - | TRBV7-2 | TGTGCCAGCAGGGCAGCAGGACGAGGGGAGGCGGAAAAACTGTTTTTT | CASRAAGRGEAEKLFF
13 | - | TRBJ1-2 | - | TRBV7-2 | TGTGCCAGCAGCTTAGGTCCAGAAGATGGCTACACCTTC | CASSLGPEDGYTF
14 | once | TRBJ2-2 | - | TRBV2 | TGTGCCAGCAGTGTTCAGGGTGGGTCCGGGGAGCTGTTTTTT | CASSVQGGSGELFF
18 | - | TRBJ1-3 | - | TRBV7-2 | TGTGCCAGCAGCTTAGCGCCGGCAGGGGTTTATTCTGGAAACACCATATATTTT | CASSLAPAGVYSGNTIYF
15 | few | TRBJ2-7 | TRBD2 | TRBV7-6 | TGTGCCAGCAGCTTAGCAGGGAGGGAGGTCTACGAGCAGTACTTC | CASSLAGREVYEQYF
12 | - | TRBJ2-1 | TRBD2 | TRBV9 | TGTGCCAGCAGCGTATCGGGGGGGCCATTATTCTTC | CASSVSGGPLFF
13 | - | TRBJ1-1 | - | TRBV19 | TGTGCCAGTAAACTTGAGGGGAACACTGAAGCTTTCTTT | CASKLEGNTEAFF
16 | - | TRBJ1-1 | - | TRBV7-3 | TGTGCCAGCAGCTTCCAGCCGGGGGGCATGAACACTGAAGCTTTCTTT | CASSFQPGGMNTEAFF
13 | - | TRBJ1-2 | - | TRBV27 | TGTGCCAGCAGTTTGGGGGGAGGGTATGGCTACACCTTC | CASSLGGGYGYTF
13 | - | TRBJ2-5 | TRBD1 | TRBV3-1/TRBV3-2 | TGTGCCAGCAGCGAGACAGGGTTAGAGACCCAGTACTTC | CASSETGLETQYF
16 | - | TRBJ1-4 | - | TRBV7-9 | TGTGCCAGCAGCTCAGAGTCGGGACGGCGGGGTGAAAAACTGTTTTTT | CASSSESGRRGEKLFF